This T cell receptor beta chain derives from a study of OX40 agonist ivuxolimab in advanced cancers. In the study overall: An anti-OX40 (CD134) antibody with agonistic activity, ivuxolimab, was administered to patients. Study-wide results and limits: The authors also found low normalized T-cell clonal expansion in some nonresponders. Partial responders treated at 0.1-3.0 mg/kg exhibited clonal expansion among the lowest measured. By week 6 at 0.1 to 3.0 mg/kg, blood CD4+ and CD8+ T cells had expanded clonally.

Germline lookup yields CDR1 SGHNT and CDR2 YYREEE (reference sequence). There are 14 residues in the CDR3. Trimming cost V 4 bases and J 2 bases, with 11 bases left between them. Sequenced by immunoSEQ multiplex PCR; TCRdb stores in-frame clones only, minus some. The sample shows just under 20,000 clones, around four fifths of them seen only once. As concerns this clone: Antigen specificity is unknown.

The chain has TRBV5-4 and TRBJ2-3; a weak D match, TRBD2 (5 bases). The material was CD4+ or CD8+ T cells sorted from blood, obtained in a trial of the OX40 agonist ivuxolimab. This TCR derives from an adult with an advanced solid tumor such as melanoma, head and neck, liver or kidney cancer. The CDR3 region has the DNA TGTGCCAGCAGCGCGGACTCGATCACAGATACGCAGTATTTT. As protein: CASSADSITDTQYF.